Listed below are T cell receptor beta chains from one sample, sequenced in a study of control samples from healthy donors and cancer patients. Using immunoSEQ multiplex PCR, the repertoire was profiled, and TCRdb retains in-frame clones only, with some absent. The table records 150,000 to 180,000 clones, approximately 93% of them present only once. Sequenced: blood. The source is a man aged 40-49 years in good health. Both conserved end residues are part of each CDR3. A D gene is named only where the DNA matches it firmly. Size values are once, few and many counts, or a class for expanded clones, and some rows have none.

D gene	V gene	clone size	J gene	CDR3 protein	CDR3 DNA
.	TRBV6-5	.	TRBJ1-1	CASSYLSTGTEAFF	TGTGCCAGCAGTTACCTGTCGACGGGCACTGAAGCTTTCTTT
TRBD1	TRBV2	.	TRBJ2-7	CASIEQGASYEQYF	TGTGCCAGCATAGAACAGGGGGCTTCCTACGAGCAGTACTTC
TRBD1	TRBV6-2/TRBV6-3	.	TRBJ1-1	CASSLRDRGFSEAFF	TGTGCCAGCAGTCTTCGCGACAGGGGATTTTCTGAAGCTTTCTTT
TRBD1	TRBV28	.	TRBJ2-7	CASGLGQGRIVF	TGTGCCAGCGGCCTTGGACAGGGAAGGATTGTCTTC
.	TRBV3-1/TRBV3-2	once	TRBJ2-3	CASSPGRGAQYF	TGTGCCAGCAGCCCAGGACGTGGTGCGCAGTATTTT
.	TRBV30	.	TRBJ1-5	CAWSPPDTDYQPQHF	TGTGCCTGGAGTCCCCCTGACACGGACTATCAGCCCCAGCATTTT
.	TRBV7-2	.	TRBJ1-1	CASSLPGLTNTEAFF	TGTGCCAGCAGCTTACCGGGACTGACGAACACTGAAGCTTTCTTT
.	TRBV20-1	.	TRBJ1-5	CSAGEGQPQHF	TGCAGTGCGGGGGAAGGCCAGCCCCAGCATTTT
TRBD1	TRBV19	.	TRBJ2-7	CASSSQTGGYEQYF	TGTGCCAGTAGTTCTCAGACAGGGGGCTACGAGCAGTACTTC
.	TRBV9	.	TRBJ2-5	CASSSHRDSQETQYF	TGTGCCAGCAGCTCCCATCGGGACTCTCAGGAGACCCAGTACTTC
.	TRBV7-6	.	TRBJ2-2	CASSLGSGELFF	TGTGCCAGCAGCTTGGGTTCCGGGGAGCTGTTTTTT
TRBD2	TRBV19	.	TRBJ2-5	CASSWAGEPGETQYF	TGTGCCAGTAGTTGGGCGGGGGAGCCAGGGGAGACCCAGTACTTC
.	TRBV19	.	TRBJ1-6	CASRVGKDSPLHF	TGTGCCAGTAGGGTGGGGAAAGATTCACCCCTCCACTTT
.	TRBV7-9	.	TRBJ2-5	CASSPTYEETQYF	TGTGCCAGCAGCCCAACGTATGAAGAGACCCAGTACTTC
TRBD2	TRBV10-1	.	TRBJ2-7	CASSEKGLAENYEQYF	TGCGCCAGCAGTGAGAAAGGACTAGCGGAGAACTACGAGCAGTACTTC
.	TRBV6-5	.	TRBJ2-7	CASSRESRSSYEQYF	TGTGCCAGCAGTCGTGAGTCGCGAAGCTCCTACGAGCAGTACTTC
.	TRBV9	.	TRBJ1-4	CASSAEGRINNEKLFF	TGTGCCAGCAGCGCGGAGGGCAGGATAAATAATGAAAAACTGTTTTTT
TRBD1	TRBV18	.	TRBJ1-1	CASGTANTEAFF	TGTGCCAGCGGGACAGCGAACACTGAAGCTTTCTTT
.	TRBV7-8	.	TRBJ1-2	CASSLGQGYTF	TGTGCCAGCAGCTTAGGGCAGGGCTACACCTTC
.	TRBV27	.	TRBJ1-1	CASSLTALLNTEAFF	TGTGCCAGCAGTTTAACAGCACTATTGAACACTGAAGCTTTCTTT
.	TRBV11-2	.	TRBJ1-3	CASSHSEVGIYF	TGTGCCAGCAGCCACTCCGAAGTGGGCATATATTTT
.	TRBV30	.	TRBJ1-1	CAWSVSPTEAFF	TGTGCCTGGAGTGTGAGTCCCACTGAAGCTTTCTTT
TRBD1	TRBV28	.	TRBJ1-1	CASVGQAGGGTEAFF	TGTGCCAGTGTCGGCCAGGCAGGGGGAGGGACTGAAGCTTTCTTT
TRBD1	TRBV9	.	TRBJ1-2	CASSGTGTDFNYGYTF	TGTGCCAGCAGCGGAACCGGGACAGATTTTAACTATGGCTACACCTTC
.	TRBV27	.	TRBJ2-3	CASSRRGRGTDTQYF	TGTGCCAGCAGTAGACGGGGCCGGGGCACAGATACGCAGTATTTT
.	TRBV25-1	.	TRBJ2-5	CASSELGGQETQYF	TGTGCCAGCAGTGAATTGGGGGGGCAGGAGACCCAGTACTTC
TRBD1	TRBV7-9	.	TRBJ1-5	CASSLKRPGQGAQPQHF	TGTGCCAGCAGCTTAAAGCGTCCGGGACAGGGGGCTCAGCCCCAGCATTTT
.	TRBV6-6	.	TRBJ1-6	CASSPADLRGSPLHF	TGTGCCAGCAGCCCGGCGGACTTAAGAGGTTCACCCCTCCACTTT
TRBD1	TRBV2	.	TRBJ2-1	CASRGQGYNEQFF	TGTGCCAGCAGGGGACAGGGGTACAATGAGCAGTTCTTC
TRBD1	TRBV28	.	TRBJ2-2	CASSFWGTGDAGELFF	TGTGCCAGCAGTTTCTGGGGGACAGGGGATGCGGGGGAGCTGTTTTTT
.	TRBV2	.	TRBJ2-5	CASSDRQTQYF	TGTGCCAGCAGTGACCGGCAGACCCAGTACTTC
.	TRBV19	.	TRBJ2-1	CASSPSDSYNEQFF	TGTGCCAGTAGTCCGTCGGACTCCTACAATGAGCAGTTCTTC
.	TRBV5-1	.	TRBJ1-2	CASSPSGGNSGYTF	TGCGCCAGCAGCCCCTCGGGGGGGAACAGTGGCTACACCTTC
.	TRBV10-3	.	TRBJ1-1	CAIRRGAGNIGTEAFF	TGTGCCATCAGGCGGGGGGCAGGGAACATTGGTACTGAAGCTTTCTTT
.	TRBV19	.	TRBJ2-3	CASSIRRTPDTQYF	TGTGCCAGTAGTATACGGCGGACCCCAGATACGCAGTATTTT
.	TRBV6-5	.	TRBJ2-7	CASRLSGRSYEQYF	TGTGCCAGCAGGCTTTCAGGGAGGTCCTACGAGCAGTACTTC
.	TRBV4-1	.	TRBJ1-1	CASSQADGLGTEAFF	TGCGCCAGCAGCCAAGCGGACGGGCTGGGCACTGAAGCTTTCTTT
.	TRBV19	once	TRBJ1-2	CASSIAAPNRFGGYTF	TGTGCCAGTAGTATAGCGGCGCCGAACAGGTTCGGTGGCTACACCTTC
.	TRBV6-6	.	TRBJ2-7	CASKGGSYEQYF	TGTGCCAGCAAGGGCGGCTCCTACGAGCAGTACTTC
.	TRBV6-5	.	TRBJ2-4	CASRAGTLAKNIQYF	TGTGCCAGCAGGGCAGGGACGCTAGCCAAAAACATTCAGTACTTC
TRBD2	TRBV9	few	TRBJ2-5	CASSVAASGGYRQETQYF	TGTGCCAGCAGCGTAGCGGCTAGCGGGGGGTACAGACAAGAGACCCAGTACTTC
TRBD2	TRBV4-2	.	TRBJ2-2	CASSQDLGLAGGPGGELFF	TGTGCCAGCAGCCAAGATTTGGGACTAGCGGGGGGGCCCGGCGGGGAGCTGTTTTTT
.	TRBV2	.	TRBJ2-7	CASSDTQLSSYEQYF	TGTGCCAGCAGTGACACCCAGCTGAGCTCCTACGAGCAGTACTTC
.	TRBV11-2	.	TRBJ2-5	CASSETVQETQYF	TGTGCCAGCAGCGAGACAGTACAAGAGACCCAGTACTTC
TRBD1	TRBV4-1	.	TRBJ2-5	CASSQEGRTGVETQYF	TGCGCCAGCAGCCAAGAGGGCAGGACAGGGGTAGAGACCCAGTACTTC
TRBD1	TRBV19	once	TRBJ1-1	CASSISRGRGAEAFF	TGTGCCAGTAGTATTTCCAGGGGGCGCGGAGCTGAAGCTTTCTTT